These 18 T cell receptor beta chains share one sample of origin, sequenced in a study of blood T cell repertoires in COVID-19. Generated by immunoSEQ multiplex PCR, the TCRdb table keeps only in-frame clones and is missing some. The top ten clones hold approximately 1.6% of a sample with about 70,000 clones, roughly nine tenths of them seen once. Material: peripheral blood. These receptor sequences come from a man aged 50 to 60 with acute or convalescent COVID-19.

The J gene is TRBJ2-7, the V gene TRBV27; no firm D call. Germline lookup yields CDR1 MNHEY and CDR2 SMNVEV (reference sequence). CDR3 length equals 13 residues. V lost 6 bases and J 3 bases, leaving 12 bases between the germline ends. CDR3 residues: CASSPRSGYEQYV. In DNA form, the CDR3 reads TGTGCCAGCAGCCCCCGGTCAGGCTACGAGCAGTACGTC.

This clone came up once. The chain is built from TRBV11-2 and TRBJ1-1, with 8 nucleotides matching TRBD1. The J segment lost 8 bases and the V segment lost 1 base, leaving 3 bases of the junction unmatched. The CDR3 contains 13 residues. Looked up from germline, CDR1 is SGHAT and CDR2 is FQNNGV. For the CDR3, the DNA is TGTGCCAGCAGCTTAGCCCGGGACAGGGAAGCTTTCTTT. Residues: CASSLARDREAFF.

The chain employs TRBV6-4 and TRBJ2-2; no definite D call. V shed 3 bases and J shed 6 bases, with 14 bases lying between them. Per germline, CDR1 MRHNA and CDR2 SNTAGT. CDR3 length equals 15 residues. In nucleotides, the CDR3 is TGTGCCAGCAGTGATCGATTCTTTGGCTCCGGGGAGCTGTTTTTT. It yields the protein CASSDRFFGSGELFF.

The rearrangement uses TRBV5-4 and TRBJ2-1; possibly TRBD2 for D (6 bases). Germline values: CDR1 SGHNT, CDR2 YYREEE (reference sequence). This CDR3 has 15 residues. V gave up 7 bases and J gave up 0 bases, with 14 bases separating them. The CDR3: CASGWGGISYNEQFF. CDR3 bases: TGTGCCAGCGGTTGGGGCGGGATCTCCTACAATGAGCAGTTCTTC.

The chain has TRBV7-9 and TRBJ1-2; D perhaps matches TRBD1 (6 bases). The CDR3 totals 12 residues. The V end lost 3 bases, the J end lost 4 bases, and 6 bases lay between the germline ends. Germline CDR1 and CDR2: SEHNR and FQNEAQ (reference sequence). CDR3 coding DNA: TGTGCCAGCAGCTTGGACAGCTATGGCTACACCTTC. This gives the protein CASSLDSYGYTF. Supplemented by reference TRBV7-9 and TRBJ1-2, the full variable domain reads DTGVSQNPRHKITKRGQNVTFRCDPISEHNRLYWYRQTLGQGPEFLTYFQNEAQLEKSRLLSDRFSAERPKGSFSTLEIQRTEQGDSAMYLCASSLDSYGYTFGSGTRLTVV.

This clone was found once. The chain is built from TRBV14 and TRBJ2-1, with D unresolved. This CDR3 region has 14 residues. Germline CDR1 SGHDN, CDR2 FVKESK. Trimming stripped 3 bases from V and 0 bases from J, with 6 bases between. The CDR3 DNA follows: TGTGCCAGCAGCCACATCGGCTCCTACAATGAGCAGTTCTTC. Amino acids: CASSHIGSYNEQFF.

This sequence joins TRBV5-1 and TRBJ2-1; maybe TRBD2 (6 bases). CDR3 size: 15 residues. CDR1 and CDR2 from the germline V gene are SGHRS and YFSETQ. Trimming shortened V by 7 bases and J by 2 bases, and 16 bases separated the two germline ends. DNA of the CDR3: TGCGCCAGCTATCCATTGCCTAGCGCCTACAATGAGCAGTTCTTC. Protein product: CASYPLPSAYNEQFF.

The chain employs TRBV5-1 and TRBJ2-1, with 7 positions matching TRBD2. This CDR3 is built from 13 residues. Trimming took 3 bases from V and 10 from J; bases not matched to a gene: 7. The V gene's germline CDR1 is SGHRS and CDR2 YFSETQ. CDR3 protein: CASSSGTTGEQFF. The DNA for the CDR3 is TGCGCCAGCAGCTCGGGGACTACTGGGGAGCAGTTCTTC.

This clone has a single count. The chain has TRBV14 and TRBJ1-1, with D unresolved. This CDR3 comprises 15 residues. CDR1 and CDR2 (germline): SGHDN, FVKESK. Trimming took off 1 base at V and 5 bases at J, with 14 bases between the two ends. Written as DNA, the CDR3 is TGTGCCAGCAGCCAAGTTGTTGGATCCGGGACTGAAGCTTTCTTT. Translating gives CASSQVVGSGTEAFF.

This clone was detected only once. The chain employs TRBV9 and TRBJ2-2; unclear D gene. Germline V gene lookup returns CDR1 SGDLS and CDR2 YYNGEE. With 4 bases removed from V and 1 base from J, the gap between germline ends came to 5 bases. The CDR3 has 13 residues. The CDR3 nucleotides read TGTGCCAGCAGCTCCCGGAACACCGGGGAGCTGTTTTTT. This sequence encodes CASSSRNTGELFF.

This clone was seen just once. V gene TRBV7-9 combines with J gene TRBJ1-3; TRBD1 agrees at 10 bases. Per germline, CDR1 SEHNR and CDR2 FQNEAQ (reference sequence). V gave up 5 bases and J gave up 2 bases; unmatched junction bases: 6. The CDR3 totals 16 residues. This CDR3 reads CASSLWDRGAGNTIYF. The CDR3 DNA is TGTGCCAGCAGCCTGTGGGACAGGGGAGCTGGAAACACCATATATTTT. Complete variable domain (other parts from reference TRBV7-9 and TRBJ1-3): DTGVSQNPRHKITKRGQNVTFRCDPISEHNRLYWYRQTLGQGPEFLTYFQNEAQLEKSRLLSDRFSAERPKGSFSTLEIQRTEQGDSAMYLCASSLWDRGAGNTIYFGEGSWLTVV.

J is TRBJ2-2 and V is TRBV4-3, with TRBD1 matching over 7 bases. The CDR3 has 14 amino acids. Germline CDR1 is LGHNA and CDR2 is YSLEER. V dropped 7 bases and J dropped 3; count of bases not matched to a gene: 5. The DNA of the CDR3 is TGCGCCAGCAAAGGAACAGGGGACACCGGGGAGCTGTTTTTT. It yields the protein CASKGTGDTGELFF.

The rearrangement joins TRBV28 to TRBJ1-5; D not certain. The V end lost 6 bases, the J end lost 6 bases, and 15 bases lay between the germline ends. The CDR3 contains 14 residues. Germline V CDR1 and CDR2: MDHEN, SYDVKM. The CDR3 sequence: CASRAQSAGQPQHF. DNA of the CDR3: TGTGCCAGCAGAGCCCAGTCGGCGGGTCAGCCCCAGCATTTT. The full variable domain, with the rest looked up from reference TRBV28 and TRBJ1-5, is DVKVTQSSRYLVKRTGEKVFLECVQDMDHENMFWYRQDPGLGLRLIYFSYDVKMKEKGDIPEGYSVSREKKERFSLILESASTNQTSMYLCASRAQSAGQPQHFGDGTRLSIL.

The CDR3 reads CASSQDPYRATTDTQYF. The CDR3 DNA is TGTGCCAGCAGCCAAGATCCATACAGGGCCACCACAGATACGCAGTATTTT. The chain recombines TRBV3-1 (or the pseudogene TRBV3-2) with TRBJ2-3, with a weak D call TRBD1 (6 bases). V lost 0 bases and J lost 2, with 15 bases in between. The length of the CDR3 is 17 residues. Germline V gene data show CDR1 as LGHDT and CDR2 as YNNKEL (reference sequence).

This sequence joins TRBV5-1 and TRBJ1-2; no clear D gene. The CDR3 is 15 amino acids. Germline assignment: CDR1 SGHRS and CDR2 YFSETQ. The ends were cut back, 1 base at V and 2 bases at J, with 12 bases in the middle. The CDR3 coding sequence is TGCGCCAGCAGCTTGCTTGAGGAGCCCAACTATGGCTACACCTTC. This sequence encodes CASSLLEEPNYGYTF.

The chain joins TRBV4-2 to TRBJ2-1; perhaps TRBD2 as D (6 bases). Trimming left V 0 bases short and J 6 bases short, with 9 bases between. The CDR3 consists of 14 residues. Looked up from germline, CDR1 is LGHNA and CDR2 is YNFKEQ. The CDR3 bases are TGTGCCAGCAGCCAAGATATGACTAGCAATGAGCAGTTCTTC. It specifies CASSQDMTSNEQFF.

The chain uses TRBV5-6 and TRBJ2-1; 9 bases line up with TRBD1. Germline V gene data show CDR1 as SGHDT and CDR2 as YYEEEE. This CDR3 contains 14 residues. Trimming removed 2 bases from V and 9 bases from J; junction bases left unmatched: 6. CDR3 DNA: TGTGCCAGCAGCTTTGTACAGGGGGCCGGTGAGCAGTTCTTC. Translated: CASSFVQGAGEQFF. The variable domain in full, with the rest retrieved from reference TRBV5-6 and TRBJ2-1, is DAGVTQSPTHLIKTRGQQVTLRCSPKSGHDTVSWYQQALGQGPQFIFQYYEEEERQRGNFPDRFSGHQFPNYSSELNVNALLLGDSALYLCASSFVQGAGEQFFGPGTRLTVL.

The rearrangement links TRBV18 to TRBJ1-1; a possible D gene is TRBD1 (6 bases). The germline CDR1 and CDR2 sequences are KGHSH and LQKENI. The V end was cut by 8 bases, the J end by 1 base, with 11 bases between. This CDR3 spans 13 amino acids. CDR3 loop: CASTRTENTEAFF. CDR3 in DNA: TGTGCCAGCACCCGGACAGAGAACACTGAAGCTTTCTTT.